This TCR beta chain was obtained from a study of blood T cells in healthy people across ages. In this sample, this clonotype turned up a few times. It was with a sample-barcoded 5' primer and a J-beta primer mix that a second PCR of roughly 7 to 12 cycles was run. TCRdb re-called the 5' RACE reads with MiXCR, one entry per CDR3 protein. The table lists some 1.8 million distinct CDR3 sequences, roughly 43% of them singletons, with roughly 23% in the top ten. CDR3 length: 15 residues. Per the germline V gene, CDR1 is SEHNR and CDR2 is FQNEAQ (reference sequence). V lost 3 bases, J lost 4 bases, and 14 bases lay in between.

Input material: blood. The chain links TRBV7-9 to TRBJ2-3, with D perhaps being TRBD1 or TRBD2 (6 bases each). The sequence was obtained from a human donor in good health. Here the CDR3 reads CASSFFRGLADTQYF. The CDR3 DNA reads TGTGCCAGCAGCTTCTTCCGGGGGCTCGCAGATACGCAGTATTTT.